These 11 T cell receptor beta chains came from one sample sequenced in a study of Tregs in tolerant kidney transplant recipients (dated by TCRdb to about 2019). Libraries were constructed by the immunoSEQ multiplex PCR assay. Imported from immuneACCESS, the table was reduced by TCRdb to in-frame sequences with V and J called. These copies leave out some clones; in studies compared against another copy, an unresolved V gene accounts for under half, and the cause of the remainder is not known. For this sample there are around 230,000 clones; around 81% appear just once. Together, the top ten hold about 0.64% of the sample. The sequenced sample was CD4+ T cells from blood. All receptors derive from a human donor in good health.

This clone was counted between two and nine times. V usage is TRBV2 and J usage is TRBJ1-5; D might be TRBD1 (5 bases). This CDR3 has 12 residues. With 7 bases removed from V and 5 bases from J, the gap between germline ends came to 9 bases. Germline CDR1 is SNHLY and CDR2 is FYNNEI. CDR3 region: CASTGDHQPQHF. The CDR3 DNA reads TGTGCCAGCACCGGGGACCATCAGCCCCAGCATTTT.

The J gene is TRBJ1-1, the V gene TRBV19; 9 nucleotides agree with TRBD1. The CDR3 covers 11 residues. Trimming removed 9 bases from V and 5 bases from J; junction bases left unmatched: 1. Germline V gene data show CDR1 as LNHDA and CDR2 as SQIVND (reference sequence). CDR3 sequence reads: CASGTGTEAFF. CDR3 bases: TGTGCCAGCGGGACAGGGACTGAAGCTTTCTTT.

The V gene is TRBV4-1, the J gene TRBJ2-5; 9 bases agree with TRBD2. The CDR3 consists of 16 residues. With V trimmed by 1 base and J by 2 bases, 5 bases remained unmatched. Germline V gene data show CDR1 as MGHRA and CDR2 as YSYEKL. This CDR3 is CASSQVVGLAQETQYF. CDR3 nucleotide sequence: TGCGCCAGCAGCCAAGTCGTCGGACTAGCGCAAGAGACCCAGTACTTC.

The chain recombines TRBV7-2 with TRBJ2-3; D is perhaps TRBD2 (5 bases). Germline V gene lookup returns CDR1 SGHTA and CDR2 FQGNSA. The length of the CDR3 is 13 residues. V gave up 5 bases and J gave up 7 bases, with 13 bases separating them. The CDR3 reads CASSAEVFHTQYF. Written as DNA, the CDR3 is TGTGCCAGCAGCGCGGAGGTGTTCCATACGCAGTATTTT.

The CDR3 region is CASSQRTGGVMETQYF. CDR3 DNA sequence: TGTGCCAGCAGCCAAAGGACAGGAGGGGTAATGGAGACCCAGTACTTC. The chain joins TRBV6-6 to TRBJ2-5, with a possible D match to TRBD1 (7 bases). V was clipped by 6 bases and J by 5 bases, with 22 bases between them. CDR1 is MNHNY, CDR2 SVGAGI, per germline (reference sequence). The CDR3 loop spans 16 amino acids.

V and J are TRBV2 and TRBJ2-7; perhaps D is TRBD1 or TRBD2 (6 bases each). The CDR3 spans 15 residues. Trimming removed 7 bases from V and 1 base from J, with 17 bases in between. Per the germline V gene, CDR1 is SNHLY and CDR2 is FYNNEI. The CDR3 region has the DNA TGTGCCAGCATAGGTGGAGGGACACTTTCCTACGAGCAGTACTTC. It yields the protein CASIGGGTLSYEQYF.

The chain has TRBV5-1 and TRBJ2-7, with 7 nucleotides matching TRBD1. Germline CDR1 and CDR2: SGHRS and YFSETQ. This CDR3 comprises 17 residues. Germline trimming cut 1 base from V and 0 bases from J; bases unmatched to any gene: 10. CDR3 coding DNA: TGCGCCAGCAGCTTGCACCCGGGGACAGAATTCTCCTACGAGCAGTACTTC. Protein product: CASSLHPGTEFSYEQYF.

The chain combines TRBV6-5 with TRBJ2-7; D perhaps matches TRBD1 (6 bases). Germline CDR1 and CDR2: MNHEY and SVGAGI. The CDR3 loop spans 14 amino acids. Between the trimmed V and J ends, which lost 2 bases and 5 bases, there was a span of 13 bases. CDR3 residues: CASSYGRGQNEQYF. The CDR3 DNA follows: TGTGCCAGCAGTTACGGGCGCGGACAGAACGAGCAGTACTTC.

CDR3 sequence reads: CASSSTQGANSPLHF. In DNA, the CDR3 is TGTGCCAGCAGCTCAACACAGGGCGCTAATTCACCCCTCCACTTT. The chain joins TRBV7-9 to TRBJ1-6; D is perhaps TRBD1 (6 bases). This CDR3 comprises 15 residues. The V and J ends lost 4 bases and 6 bases respectively, with 13 bases between them. Germline CDR1 SEHNR, CDR2 FQNEAQ (reference sequence).

The V gene is TRBV11-3, the J gene TRBJ1-1; perhaps TRBD1 as D (5 bases). Between the trimmed V and J ends, which lost 3 bases and 0 bases, there was a span of 14 bases. Per germline, CDR1 SGHNT and CDR2 YENEEA. This CDR3 comprises 16 residues. The DNA for the CDR3 is TGTGCCAGCAGCTTGGGGTGGGGGGAGGTGAACACTGAAGCTTTCTTT. Its translation: CASSLGWGEVNTEAFF.

This sequence joins TRBV10-3 and TRBJ1-5; possibly TRBD1 for D (6 bases). This CDR3 has 13 amino acids. Looked up from germline, CDR1 is ENHRY and CDR2 is SYGVKD. The V gene lost 6 bases and the J gene lost 2 bases, with 8 bases spanning the gap. CDR3 loop: CAIRAGGNQPQHF. The CDR3 DNA follows: TGTGCCATCAGGGCAGGGGGCAATCAGCCCCAGCATTTT.